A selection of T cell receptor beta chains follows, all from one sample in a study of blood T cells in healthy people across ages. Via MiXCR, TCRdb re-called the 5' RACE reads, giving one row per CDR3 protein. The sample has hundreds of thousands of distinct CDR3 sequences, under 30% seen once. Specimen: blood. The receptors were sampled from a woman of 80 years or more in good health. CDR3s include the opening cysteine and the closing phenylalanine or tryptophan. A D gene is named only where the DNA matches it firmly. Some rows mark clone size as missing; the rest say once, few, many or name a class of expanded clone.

CDR3nt: TGTGCCAGCAGTAAAACAGGGGAAGCTTTCTTT
CDR3aa: CASSKTGEAFF
j_gene: TRBJ1-1
d_gene: .
abundance: few
v_gene: TRBV12-3/TRBV12-4

CDR3nt: TGTGCCAGCACCGGGGGGCCGGTAAAGCAGTTCTTC
CDR3aa: CASTGGPVKQFF
j_gene: TRBJ2-1
d_gene: .
abundance: .
v_gene: TRBV7-2

CDR3nt: TGTGCCAGCAGCCCCCGCCCCCAAGCGGGGTCAGATACGCAGGATTTT
CDR3aa: CASSPRPQAGSDTQDF
j_gene: TRBJ2-3
d_gene: TRBD2
abundance: .
v_gene: TRBV9

CDR3nt: TGTGCCAGCAGTGAATTAGGGAGCATTGTAACCTACAATGAGCAGTTCTTC
CDR3aa: CASSELGSIVTYNEQFF
j_gene: TRBJ2-1
d_gene: .
abundance: many
v_gene: TRBV25-1

CDR3nt: TGCGCCAGCAGTAGTGAGCGGACGGTGTCGAGTGGCTACACCTTC
CDR3aa: CASSSERTVSSGYTF
j_gene: TRBJ1-2
d_gene: .
abundance: many
v_gene: TRBV5-1

CDR3nt: TGTGCCAGCAGCTCCGCGCTGGGGGGGGCCCTCGACACCATATATTTT
CDR3aa: CASSSALGGALDTIYF
j_gene: TRBJ1-3
d_gene: .
abundance: few
v_gene: TRBV7-2

CDR3nt: TGCGCCAGCAGCTTATTCGGCTCGAGCTCCTACAATGAGCAGTTCTTC
CDR3aa: CASSLFGSSSYNEQFF
j_gene: TRBJ2-1
d_gene: .
abundance: .
v_gene: TRBV5-1

CDR3nt: TGTGCCATCATGTTGCAGGGAACAGATACGCAGTATTTT
CDR3aa: CAIMLQGTDTQYF
j_gene: TRBJ2-3
d_gene: .
abundance: .
v_gene: TRBV10-3

CDR3nt: TGCAGTGCTATCCCTAAAAGGCGCACAGATACGCAGTATTTT
CDR3aa: CSAIPKRRTDTQYF
j_gene: TRBJ2-3
d_gene: .
abundance: .
v_gene: TRBV20-1

CDR3nt: TGTGCCACCGGGAGGACAGGGGGAGATACGCAGTATTTT
CDR3aa: CATGRTGGDTQYF
j_gene: TRBJ2-3
d_gene: TRBD1
abundance: few
v_gene: TRBV24-1

CDR3nt: TGTGCCAGCAGTTCGCCGGGACAGGGAGGTGTCAATTCACCCCTCCACTTT
CDR3aa: CASSSPGQGGVNSPLHF
j_gene: TRBJ1-6
d_gene: TRBD1
abundance: .
v_gene: TRBV6-5

CDR3nt: TGTGCCAGCAGGCCTAACAGGGAATTCTATGGCTACACCTTC
CDR3aa: CASRPNREFYGYTF
j_gene: TRBJ1-2
d_gene: .
abundance: once
v_gene: TRBV6-6

CDR3nt: TGTGCCAGCACTCCTCTTCCGGGAGTCGCCATATATTTT
CDR3aa: CASTPLPGVAIYF
j_gene: TRBJ1-3
d_gene: .
abundance: .
v_gene: TRBV27

CDR3nt: TGCGCCAGCAGCTTGGGGGGCGGGTTAGCTGCCGGACAAGAGACCCAGTACTTC
CDR3aa: CASSLGGGLAAGQETQYF
j_gene: TRBJ2-5
d_gene: .
abundance: many
v_gene: TRBV5-1

CDR3nt: TGTGCCAGCAGCTTCGGCCTCGATGGCTACACCTTC
CDR3aa: CASSFGLDGYTF
j_gene: TRBJ1-2
d_gene: .
abundance: .
v_gene: TRBV11-2

CDR3nt: TGTGCCAGGGGGACTAGCGGGAGTTCTGAGCAGTTCTTC
CDR3aa: CARGTSGSSEQFF
j_gene: TRBJ2-1
d_gene: TRBD2
abundance: .
v_gene: TRBV10-3

CDR3nt: TGTGCCAGCAGTTTAGATTGGCAGAGGACTGAAGCTTTCTTT
CDR3aa: CASSLDWQRTEAFF
j_gene: TRBJ1-1
d_gene: .
abundance: few
v_gene: TRBV12-3/TRBV12-4

CDR3nt: TGTGCCAGCAGTCCCGGACTAGCGGGGCACACAGATACGCAGTATTTT
CDR3aa: CASSPGLAGHTDTQYF
j_gene: TRBJ2-3
d_gene: TRBD2
abundance: many
v_gene: TRBV6-8

CDR3nt: TGTGCCAGCAACATCCTCGGGGGTAGCGGGGGGCTGGGGGCCAACGTCCTGACTTTC
CDR3aa: CASNILGGSGGLGANVLTF
j_gene: TRBJ2-6
d_gene: TRBD2
abundance: many
v_gene: TRBV5-5

CDR3nt: TGTGCCAGCAGGGGTAGACAGGGAAGCTCCTACAATGAGCAGTACTTC
CDR3aa: CASRGRQGSSYNEQYF
j_gene: TRBJ2-7
d_gene: TRBD1
abundance: .
v_gene: TRBV28

CDR3nt: TGTGCCAGCATGACGTGGGGTTCACAAGAGACCCAGTACTTC
CDR3aa: CASMTWGSQETQYF
j_gene: TRBJ2-5
d_gene: .
abundance: .
v_gene: TRBV12-3/TRBV12-4

CDR3nt: TGCAGTGCTCGTCTCCAGGGCTGGAATCAGCCCCAGCATTTT
CDR3aa: CSARLQGWNQPQHF
j_gene: TRBJ1-5
d_gene: .
abundance: .
v_gene: TRBV20-1

CDR3nt: TGTGCCAGCAGTACCTCCCGGGGAACGGGCCACCAGAATGAGCAGTTCTTC
CDR3aa: CASSTSRGTGHQNEQFF
j_gene: TRBJ2-1
d_gene: .
abundance: many
v_gene: TRBV6-6

CDR3nt: TGTGCCAGCACCCGCCTCCTAGGCGGCGAGACCCAGTACTTC
CDR3aa: CASTRLLGGETQYF
j_gene: TRBJ2-5
d_gene: .
abundance: many
v_gene: TRBV7-2

CDR3nt: TGTGCCAGCAGCCAAACTATCAACAATGAGCAGTTCTTC
CDR3aa: CASSQTINNEQFF
j_gene: TRBJ2-1
d_gene: .
abundance: .
v_gene: TRBV12-3/TRBV12-4

CDR3nt: TGTGCCAGCAGTTGGACTAGCGGGGCGAAACCTGAGCACATTCAGTACTTC
CDR3aa: CASSWTSGAKPEHIQYF
j_gene: TRBJ2-4
d_gene: TRBD2
abundance: many
v_gene: TRBV28

CDR3nt: TGTGCCAGCAGCTTACAGGGACGGTACGAGCAGTACTTC
CDR3aa: CASSLQGRYEQYF
j_gene: TRBJ2-7
d_gene: .
abundance: many
v_gene: TRBV7-2

CDR3nt: TGTGCCAGCAGCCCGACTAGCGCCCTTGCGCAGTTCTTC
CDR3aa: CASSPTSALAQFF
j_gene: TRBJ2-1
d_gene: TRBD2
abundance: .
v_gene: TRBV5-6

CDR3nt: TGTGCCAGCAGTTTTGGCGGACTAGCCTACGAGCAGTACTTC
CDR3aa: CASSFGGLAYEQYF
j_gene: TRBJ2-7
d_gene: TRBD2
abundance: .
v_gene: TRBV12-3/TRBV12-4

CDR3nt: TGTGCCAGCAGCTTAGCGATAGCGGTTAAGGCTGAAGCTTTCTTT
CDR3aa: CASSLAIAVKAEAFF
j_gene: TRBJ1-1
d_gene: .
abundance: .
v_gene: TRBV7-2

CDR3nt: TGTGCCACCAGTGAAGGGGCTGGGGAGACCCAGTACTTC
CDR3aa: CATSEGAGETQYF
j_gene: TRBJ2-5
d_gene: .
abundance: many
v_gene: TRBV24-1

CDR3nt: TGTGCCAGCAGCTTGCGACTAGCGGGGGACCGAGATACGCAGTATTTT
CDR3aa: CASSLRLAGDRDTQYF
j_gene: TRBJ2-3
d_gene: TRBD2
abundance: many
v_gene: TRBV7-9